Listed here are 10 T cell receptor beta chains from one sample, sequenced in a study of OX40 agonist ivuxolimab in advanced cancers. Assay: immunoSEQ multiplex PCR; the TCRdb copy retains only in-frame clones and omits some. The sample has 60,000 to 85,000 clones; roughly 80% are singletons. The sequencing used CD4+ or CD8+ T cells sorted from blood, collected in a trial of the OX40 agonist ivuxolimab. These receptors were collected from an adult with an advanced solid tumor such as melanoma, head and neck, liver or kidney cancer.

The chain recombines TRBV4-1 with TRBJ2-1, with 10 nucleotides matching TRBD2. This CDR3 comprises 20 residues. V shed 1 base, J shed 0 bases, and the junction held 12 bases outside the gene matches. Looked up from germline, CDR1 is MGHRA and CDR2 is YSYEKL. The CDR3 bases are TGCGCCAGCAGCCAAGTAAGAGCGGGAGGGCCCTTAAGCTCCTACAATGAGCAGTTCTTC. This gives the protein CASSQVRAGGPLSSYNEQFF.

The J gene is TRBJ1-6, the V gene TRBV2; TRBD1 might be the D (5 bases). This CDR3 is built from 20 residues. V was pared by 2 bases and J by 9 bases, with 29 bases between. Per the germline V gene, CDR1 is SNHLY and CDR2 is FYNNEI. CDR3 in DNA: TGTGCCAGCAGTGAACGGGACCCCGGAACAAGGGGTGGATATGGTTCACCCCTCCACTTT. Translated, it gives CASSERDPGTRGGYGSPLHF.

The genes are TRBV5-4 and TRBJ1-2, with 7 nucleotides matching TRBD1. The trim removed 4 bases at V and 8 bases at J, leaving 11 bases unmatched. Looked up from germline, CDR1 is SGHNT and CDR2 is YYREEE (reference sequence). The CDR3 sequence is 14 residues long. CDR3 loop: CASSQTGVDWGYTF. CDR3 DNA: TGTGCCAGCAGCCAAACAGGGGTGGATTGGGGCTACACCTTC.

The rearrangement links TRBV19 to TRBJ2-7; D call uncertain. The CDR3 has 13 amino acids. Trimming pared 5 bases from V and 1 base from J, leaving 9 bases between. CDR1 and CDR2 (germline): LNHDA, SQIVND (reference sequence). The CDR3 nucleotides are TGTGCCAGTAGTCAGACGGGTTCCTACGAGCAGTACTTC. It yields the protein CASSQTGSYEQYF.

CDR3 DNA sequence: TGTGCCAGCAGTTTAGGGGTAGAAGTCTATGGCTACACCTTC. Encoded protein: CASSLGVEVYGYTF. The V and J genes are TRBV28 and TRBJ1-2; D call uncertain. CDR3 length equals 14 residues. Germline assignment: CDR1 MDHEN and CDR2 SYDVKM. Trimming took 2 bases from V and 4 from J, leaving 11 bases between them.

The rearrangement uses TRBV19 and TRBJ2-1; perhaps TRBD1 as D (7 bases). CDR1 LNHDA and CDR2 SQIVND come from the germline V gene (reference sequence). V lost 6 bases and J 5 bases, leaving 17 bases between the germline ends. The CDR3 runs to 15 residues. The CDR3, as DNA: TGTGCCAGTAGGGACCAGGGGGGACCTAACAATGAGCAGTTCTTC. Residues: CASRDQGGPNNEQFF.

The sample holds a few counts of this clone. The chain joins TRBV14 to TRBJ1-1; D call uncertain. The CDR3 loop spans 15 amino acids. Trimming shortened V by 1 base and J by 5 bases, and 14 bases separated the two germline ends. Germline V lookup: CDR1 SGHDN, CDR2 FVKESK. The CDR3 sequence: CASSQVKGLGTEAFF. CDR3 sequence (DNA): TGTGCCAGCAGCCAAGTGAAGGGTCTGGGTACTGAAGCTTTCTTT.

V is TRBV7-6 and J is TRBJ1-3, with TRBD1 matching 8 bases. CDR1 and CDR2 (germline): SGHVS, FNYEAQ. The CDR3 length is 15 residues. J was trimmed by 5 bases and V by 9 bases; bases with no gene match: 12. In nucleotides, the CDR3 is TGTGCCAGGGACAGGGTTCTAAGGGCTAGAAACACCATATATTTT. Its translation: CARDRVLRARNTIYF. The complete variable domain, with remaining parts taken from reference TRBV7-6 and TRBJ1-3, reads GAGVSQSPRYKVTKRGQDVALRCDPISGHVSLYWYRQALGQGPEFLTYFNYEAQQDKSGLPNDRFSAERPEGSISTLTIQRTEQRDSAMYRCARDRVLRARNTIYFGEGSWLTVV.

A single count supports this clone. The rearrangement joins TRBV5-1 to TRBJ2-5; weak D call: TRBD1 (7 bases). The germline gives CDR1 SGHRS, CDR2 YFSETQ. With 3 bases removed from V and 5 bases from J, the gap between germline ends came to 14 bases. The CDR3 spans 14 residues. The CDR3 DNA reads TGCGCCAGCAGCTCCTACAGGGGAGGCGAGACCCAGTACTTC. Translated: CASSSYRGGETQYF.

The gene calls are TRBV4-3 and TRBJ1-4; D not resolved. Germline lookup yields CDR1 LGHNA and CDR2 YSLEER. V gave up 1 base and J gave up 3 bases, with 6 bases separating them. CDR3 length: 14 amino acids. The CDR3 DNA follows: TGCGCCAGCAGCCAAGTAATTTCTAATGAAAAACTGTTTTTT. This translates into CASSQVISNEKLFF.